Ten or more counts support the clone carrying this T cell receptor beta chain. The target antigen is unknown. This specimen belongs to a study of T cells after yellow fever vaccination. General observations from the study: A weaker secondary response peaked on day 5, the primary on day 15. Primary-vaccination clones mostly resurfaced post-booster (under 98% CD4, under 90% CD8).

Conversion of TCR transcripts into cDNA relied on 5'RACE template switching, which added a universal primer site and UMIs. Via MiXCR, TCRdb re-called the 5' RACE reads, giving one row per CDR3 protein. Of hundreds of thousands of distinct CDR3 sequences detected, roughly a sixth appear once; the ten largest clones hold roughly a sixth. The CDR3 has 19 residues. With 3 bases clipped from V and 3 bases from J, the junction kept 14 bases outside the gene matches. This specimen was PBMCs, taken before the yellow fever booster vaccination. This TCR was recovered from a man aged 18 to 35 who received the YFV17D yellow fever vaccine. V gene TRBV12-3 or TRBV12-4 combines with J gene TRBJ2-2; 9 bases agree with TRBD1. CDR3 loop: CASSFTYDHRGLDTGELFF. The CDR3 bases are TGTGCCAGCAGTTTTACGTATGATCACAGGGGGCTCGACACCGGGGAGCTGTTTTTT.